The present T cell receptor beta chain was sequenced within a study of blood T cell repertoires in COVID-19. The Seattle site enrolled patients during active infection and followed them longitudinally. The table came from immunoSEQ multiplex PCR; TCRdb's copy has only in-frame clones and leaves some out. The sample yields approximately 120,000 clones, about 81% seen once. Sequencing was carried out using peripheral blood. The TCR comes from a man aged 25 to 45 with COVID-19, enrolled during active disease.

As DNA, the CDR3 is TGTGCCAGCAGTTTAAACGGACAGGGGAGTCAGCCCCAGCATTTT. This sequence encodes CASSLNGQGSQPQHF. The V call is TRBV27, the J call TRBJ1-5, with 9 bases identical to TRBD1. CDR1 is MNHEY, CDR2 SMNVEV, per germline (reference sequence). V trimming: 2 bases; J trimming: 6 bases; junction bases outside the gene matches: 5. This CDR3 is built from 15 residues.